These 26 T cell receptor beta chains were all obtained from the same sample, sequenced in a study of T cells in Graves' hyperthyroidism and ophthalmopathy. The investigators amplified TCR beta CDR3 regions from RNA transcripts. The HTBI primer set was used in a first-round RT-PCR of the TCR CDR3. TCRdb passed the multiplex PCR reads through MiXCR, listing each CDR3 protein once. The profile shows 500,000 or so distinct CDR3 sequences, more than 15% of them singletons. Sequencing was done on a sample of blood. These receptors were taken from a woman aged 30 to 39 with Graves' ophthalmopathy.

This clonotype was seen repeatedly, ten times or more. The rearrangement joins TRBV7-3 to TRBJ2-3; D is ambiguous. This CDR3 has 12 amino acids. Germline V CDR1 and CDR2: SGHTA, FQGTGA. V was pared by 1 base and J by 6 bases, with 5 bases between. CDR3 residues: CASSLMSDTQYF. DNA of the CDR3: TGTGCCAGCAGCTTAATGTCGGATACGCAGTATTTT.

This clonotype showed up many times. The chain is built from TRBV20-1 and TRBJ2-1; 8 bases are shared with TRBD2. V lost 3 bases and J lost 4; bases outside the gene matches: 5. CDR3 length: 14 residues. Germline V gene data show CDR1 as DFQATT and CDR2 as SNEGSKA (reference sequence). CDR3 in amino acids: CSARAGGGYNEQFF. CDR3 sequence (DNA): TGCAGTGCTAGGGCGGGAGGAGGGTACAATGAGCAGTTCTTC.

This clonotype was found once. The J gene is TRBJ1-5, the V gene TRBV7-3; unclear D gene. The CDR3 has 13 amino acids. Trimming shortened V by 0 bases and J by 7 bases, and 7 bases separated the two germline ends. CDR1 is SGHTA and CDR2 is FQGTGA in the germline V gene. CDR3 in amino acids: CASSLTLFQPQHF. CDR3 sequence (DNA): TGTGCCAGCAGCTTAACTCTGTTCCAGCCCCAGCATTTT.

Many counts were recorded for this clonotype. For the CDR3, the DNA is TGCGCCAGCAGCGTGGGCCTAGCGGGAGTTTTACAAGAGACCCAGTACTTC. Its translation: CASSVGLAGVLQETQYF. J is TRBJ2-5 and V is TRBV5-1; 10 bases align to TRBD2. V trimming: 4 bases; J trimming: 2 bases; junction bases outside the gene matches: 11. CDR3 length: 17 amino acids. The germline CDR1 and CDR2 sequences are SGHRS and YFSETQ. Full variable domain (remainder filled in from reference TRBV5-1 and TRBJ2-5): KAGVTQTPRYLIKTRGQQVTLSCSPISGHRSVSWYQQTPGQGLQFLFEYFSETQRNKGNFPGRFSGRQFSNSRSEMNVSTLELGDSALYLCASSVGLAGVLQETQYFGPGTRLLVL.

This clonotype was counted many times. The CDR3 reads CASSLGLATPSYEQYF. In DNA form, the CDR3 reads TGTGCCAGCAGCTTGGGGCTGGCGACACCTTCCTACGAGCAGTACTTC. V usage is TRBV7-9 and J usage is TRBJ2-7; D possibly corresponds to TRBD1 (5 bases). The V gene's germline CDR1 is SEHNR and CDR2 FQNEAQ (reference sequence). This CDR3 has 16 amino acids. V lost 3 bases and J 1 base, leaving 16 bases between the germline ends.

This clonotype came up many times. V is TRBV7-9 and J is TRBJ2-3; 7 nucleotides agree with TRBD1. The CDR3 covers 15 residues. Trimming at V came to 8 bases and at J to 4 bases, leaving 12 bases not matched to a gene. Germline V CDR1 and CDR2: SEHNR, FQNEAQ (reference sequence). The CDR3 here is CASGERDSDSDTQYF. The CDR3 nucleotides read TGTGCCAGCGGCGAAAGGGACAGCGATTCAGATACGCAGTATTTT.

This clonotype was found many times. The chain couples TRBV20-1 to TRBJ2-5, with unresolved D. The V gene lost 4 bases and the J gene lost 1 base, with 13 bases spanning the gap. Germline V lookup: CDR1 DFQATT, CDR2 SNEGSKA (reference sequence). The CDR3 runs 14 residues. CDR3 residues: CSAIGKDPQETQYF. The CDR3 DNA follows: TGCAGTGCTATTGGCAAGGACCCCCAAGAGACCCAGTACTTC.

This clonotype has at least ten counts. The chain couples TRBV20-1 to TRBJ2-7; tentatively, D is TRBD1 (6 bases). The V end lost 1 base, the J end lost 6 bases, and 7 bases lay between the germline ends. The CDR3 has 11 residues. Germline loops: CDR1 DFQATT, CDR2 SNEGSKA (reference sequence). The CDR3 here is CSARVGAEQYF. The CDR3 DNA is TGCAGTGCTAGAGTGGGGGCCGAGCAGTACTTC.

The CDR3 DNA is TGTGCCAGCAAAAGGGGGCGGACCATATATTTT. As protein: CASKRGRTIYF. This chain joins TRBV3-1 and TRBJ1-3, with 7 bases aligning to TRBD1. Trimming cost V 7 bases and J 10 bases; bases outside gene matches: 4. The CDR3 runs to 11 residues. Germline V lookup: CDR1 LGHDT, CDR2 YNNKEL (reference sequence).

This clonotype appeared a single time. This chain joins TRBV15 and TRBJ2-5, with TRBD1 as a possible D gene (5 bases). CDR1 and CDR2 from the germline V gene are LNHNV and YYDKDF (reference sequence). Deletions cut 7 bases from V and 1 base from J, with 7 bases between. CDR3 length equals 12 residues. The CDR3 here is CATNRSQETQYF. CDR3 DNA: TGTGCCACCAACAGGTCCCAAGAGACCCAGTACTTC.

This clonotype was counted only a few times. The genes are TRBV28 and TRBJ2-4; TRBD2 might be the D (6 bases). This CDR3 contains 16 residues. The germline V gene encodes CDR1 MDHEN and CDR2 SYDVKM. With 5 bases removed from V and 0 bases from J, the gap between germline ends came to 14 bases. The CDR3 reads CASSQTSRRAKNIQYF. The CDR3 DNA follows: TGTGCCAGCAGTCAAACTAGCAGACGAGCCAAAAACATTCAGTACTTC.

The V gene is TRBV19, the J gene TRBJ1-4; 7 bases are a match to TRBD1. CDR3 length: 16 residues. Germline CDR1 is LNHDA and CDR2 is SQIVND (reference sequence). The V gene end was trimmed by 5 bases and the J gene end by 1 base; junction bases not matched to a gene: 7. In DNA, the CDR3 is TGTGCCAGTAGTCCCAGACAGGGTGGAACTAATGAAAAACTGTTTTTT. Its protein is CASSPRQGGTNEKLFF.

This clonotype was counted ten times or more. The CDR3 DNA reads as TGTGCCAGCAGCTTATCTTTAGGACAGACCCAGTACTTC. It specifies CASSLSLGQTQYF. The V gene is TRBV7-2, the J gene TRBJ2-5; the D is unclear. The V gene lost 2 bases and the J gene lost 6 bases, with 10 bases spanning the gap. The CDR3 is 13 amino acids. Germline V gene data show CDR1 as SGHTA and CDR2 as FQGNSA.

V usage is TRBV19 and J usage is TRBJ2-5; no reliable D call. V was trimmed by 7 bases and J by 3 bases, leaving 9 bases between them. CDR1 and CDR2 from the germline V gene are LNHDA and SQIVND (reference sequence). The CDR3 is made up of 12 amino acids. CDR3 coding DNA: TGTGCCAGTATGGGATACAAAGAGACCCAGTACTTC. It codes for CASMGYKETQYF. The variable domain in full, completed from reference TRBV19 and TRBJ2-5, reads DGGITQSPKYLFRKEGQNVTLSCEQNLNHDAMYWYRQDPGQGLRLIYYSQIVNDFQKGDIAEGYSVSREKKESFPLTVTSAQKNPTAFYLCASMGYKETQYFGPGTRLLVL.

This clonotype was observed many times. This chain connects TRBV19 to TRBJ2-3, with 11 nucleotides matching TRBD2. The CDR3 totals 16 residues. Trimming at V came to 5 bases and at J to 6 bases, leaving 10 bases not matched to a gene. Germline loops: CDR1 LNHDA, CDR2 SQIVND (reference sequence). CDR3 in amino acids: CASSFRSGRDRDTQYF. The CDR3 DNA reads as TGTGCCAGTAGTTTCCGTAGCGGGAGGGACCGCGATACGCAGTATTTT.

This clonotype has just a few counts. The chain uses TRBV4-2 and TRBJ2-5; D is unclear. CDR3 length equals 15 residues. Germline V lookup: CDR1 LGHNA, CDR2 YNFKEQ. The V end was cut by 0 bases, the J end by 5 bases, with 13 bases between. This chain's CDR3 is CASSQDLTYMETQYF. In DNA, the CDR3 is TGTGCCAGCAGCCAAGATCTGACTTACATGGAGACCCAGTACTTC.

This chain joins TRBV19 and TRBJ2-1, with unresolved D. The length of the CDR3 is 14 residues. Germline CDR1 reads LNHDA; CDR2 reads SQIVND (reference sequence). The germline V and J ends were trimmed by 7 bases and 6 bases, with 16 bases remaining between them. The CDR3 protein is CASNPQITANEQFF. The CDR3 DNA is TGTGCCAGTAATCCTCAAATCACCGCCAATGAGCAGTTCTTC.

On this clonotype itself: A single base separates this from a much larger clone, so it may be a read error. Because it lacks the conserved phenylalanine or tryptophan at the end, this CDR3 is likely a read error. This sequence joins TRBV6-2 or TRBV6-3 and TRBJ1-1; D remains unclear. Trimming took 8 bases from V and 5 from J, leaving 6 bases between them. The germline V gene has CDR1 MNHEY and CDR2 SVGEGT. CDR3 size: 10 residues. The CDR3 coding sequence is TGTGCCAGCGAGGAGACTGAAGCTTTCCTT. It codes for CASEETEAFL.

Comments on this clonotype: This may be a read error, as it is one base from a much larger clone. The chain recombines TRBV7-9 with TRBJ1-1, with 10 bases matching TRBD1. Germline lookup yields CDR1 SEHNR and CDR2 FQNEAQ (reference sequence). This CDR3 spans 13 amino acids. CDR3: CASSWDRGTEASF. In nucleotides, the CDR3 is TGTGCCAGCAGCTGGGACAGGGGCACTGAAGCTTCCTTT. Drawing the rest from reference TRBV7-9 and TRBJ1-1, the complete variable domain is DTGVSQNPRHKITKRGQNVTFRCDPISEHNRLYWYRQTLGQGPEFLTYFQNEAQLEKSRLLSDRFSAERPKGSFSTLEIQRTEQGDSAMYLCASSWDRGTEASFGQGTRLTVV.

The sample holds many counts of this clonotype. The CDR3 reads CAWSVMGSDTQYF. Here the CDR3 DNA reads TGTGCCTGGAGTGTTATGGGGTCAGATACGCAGTATTTT. The chain joins TRBV30 to TRBJ2-3; no firm D call. The CDR3 spans 13 residues. Germline V gene sequence: CDR1 GTSNPN, CDR2 SVGIG (reference sequence). Trimming pared 0 bases from V and 4 bases from J, leaving 8 bases between.

The V and J genes are TRBV3-1 and TRBJ2-5; D gene uncertain. The V and J ends lost 8 bases and 2 bases respectively, with 15 bases between them. The CDR3 spans 14 residues. CDR1 LGHDT and CDR2 YNNKEL come from the germline V gene (reference sequence). The CDR3 coding sequence is TGTGCCAGCCGCGACCGGCAGCAACAAGAGACCCAGTACTTC. Translating gives CASRDRQQQETQYF.

This clonotype came up many times. The J gene is TRBJ2-7, the V gene TRBV7-2, with D possibly TRBD1 on 7 matching bases. V lost 5 bases and J 4 bases, leaving 18 bases between the germline ends. The CDR3 has 15 amino acids. Per germline, CDR1 SGHTA and CDR2 FQGNSA. The CDR3 here is CASSLRGDSLYEQYF. The CDR3 DNA reads as TGTGCCAGCAGCCTCAGGGGGGACTCCCTGTACGAGCAGTACTTC. Full variable domain (rest looked up from reference TRBV7-2 and TRBJ2-7): GAGVSQSPSNKVTEKGKDVELRCDPISGHTALYWYRQSLGQGLEFLIYFQGNSAPDKSGLPSDRFSAERTGGSVSTLTIQRTQQEDSAVYLCASSLRGDSLYEQYFGPGTRLTVT.

In this sample, this clonotype turned up many times. The chain couples TRBV18 to TRBJ1-4, with a weak D call TRBD1 (5 bases). The V and J ends lost 0 bases and 7 bases respectively, with 12 bases between them. This CDR3 contains 15 residues. In germline, CDR1 is KGHSH, CDR2 LQKENI. The CDR3 reads CASSPPRQGGEKLFF. The CDR3 DNA is TGTGCCAGCTCACCACCGAGGCAGGGAGGTGAAAAACTGTTTTTT. The whole variable domain, filled in from reference TRBV18 and TRBJ1-4, reads NAGVMQNPRHLVRRRGQEARLRCSPMKGHSHVYWYRQLPEEGLKFMVYLQKENIIDESGMPKERFSAEFPKEGPSILRIQQVVRGDSAAYFCASSPPRQGGEKLFFGSGTQLSVL.

The J gene is TRBJ2-7, the V gene TRBV20-1, with D tentatively TRBD1 or TRBD2 (6 bases each). Germline CDR1 reads DFQATT; CDR2 reads SNEGSKA (reference sequence). With 6 bases removed from V and 0 bases from J, the gap between germline ends came to 12 bases. The CDR3 spans 13 residues. CDR3 sequence reads: CSAPGANSYEQYF. CDR3 DNA sequence: TGCAGTGCGCCGGGGGCAAACTCCTACGAGCAGTACTTC.

This clonotype came up many times. V usage is TRBV27 and J usage is TRBJ1-1; 9 nucleotides agree with TRBD1. This CDR3 comprises 21 residues. Germline CDR1 reads MNHEY; CDR2 reads SMNVEV (reference sequence). V was pared by 7 bases and J by 1 base, with 25 bases of the junction left unmatched. The DNA for the CDR3 is TGTGCCAGCACCCCTCCCCTGCGAAGACAGGGGGTAGAGCTACCGAACACTGAAGCTTTCTTT. Its protein is CASTPPLRRQGVELPNTEAFF.

In its sample, this clonotype was seen many times. This sequence joins TRBV27 and TRBJ1-6, with a possible D match to TRBD1 (6 bases). The CDR3 has 13 amino acids. Per the germline V gene, CDR1 is MNHEY and CDR2 is SMNVEV (reference sequence). V lost 6 bases to trimming and J lost 6 bases, with 9 bases between them. The CDR3 coding sequence is TGTGCCAGCAGGGACAGCTTTAATTCACCCCTCCACTTT. This codes for CASRDSFNSPLHF.